A single sample is the source of the 27 T cell receptor beta chains below, sequenced in a study of cytotoxic CD8 clonotypes in ibrutinib-treated CLL. Data came from immunoSEQ multiplex PCR; TCRdb stores just in-frame clones and leaves some out. The sample has some 150,000 clones; 75% to 80% are singletons. The sequences come from PBMCs, collected after 24 months of ibrutinib treatment. These receptors all come from a human donor with chronic lymphocytic leukemia.

In DNA form, the CDR3 reads TGTGCCAGTACGTTGTGGGTAGCTTCAGATCAGCCCCAGCATTTT. This translates into CASTLWVASDQPQHF. The rearrangement uses TRBV19 and TRBJ1-5; D is uncertain. CDR1 is LNHDA, CDR2 SQIVND, per germline (reference sequence). V gave up 7 bases and J gave up 5 bases, with 18 bases separating them. This CDR3 comprises 15 residues.

The chain joins TRBV18 to TRBJ2-6; weak D call: TRBD2 (6 bases). The CDR3 totals 17 residues. V was pared by 3 bases and J by 4 bases, with 16 bases between. Germline-derived CDR1 and CDR2 are KGHSH and LQKENI. The CDR3 sequence: CASSPNRGFEGANVLTF. The DNA of the CDR3 is TGTGCCAGCTCACCCAACCGGGGGTTTGAAGGGGCCAACGTCCTGACTTTC.

The chain employs TRBV7-9 and TRBJ2-3; tentatively, D is TRBD1 or TRBD2 (5 bases each). Trimming took off 8 bases at V and 6 bases at J, with 9 bases between the two ends. CDR1 is SEHNR, CDR2 FQNEAQ, per germline (reference sequence). The CDR3 totals 11 residues. In DNA form, the CDR3 reads TGTGCCAGCTGGGGCGGGGATACGCAGTATTTT. It specifies CASWGGDTQYF.

This rearrangement joins TRBV7-2 to TRBJ2-1; 10 bases fit TRBD1. V lost 5 bases, J lost 9 bases, and 10 bases stayed unmatched. CDR1 is SGHTA and CDR2 is FQGNSA in the germline V gene. The CDR3 runs 15 residues. CDR3 nucleotide sequence: TGTGCCAGCAGCCCCCGGGACAGGGGTTGGGGTGAGCAGTTCTTC. It codes for CASSPRDRGWGEQFF. Supplemented by reference TRBV7-2 and TRBJ2-1, the full variable domain reads GAGVSQSPSNKVTEKGKDVELRCDPISGHTALYWYRQSLGQGLEFLIYFQGNSAPDKSGLPSDRFSAERTGGSVSTLTIQRTQQEDSAVYLCASSPRDRGWGEQFFGPGTRLTVL.

The genes are TRBV7-9 and TRBJ1-4, with unresolved D. Germline V gene lookup returns CDR1 SEHNR and CDR2 FQNEAQ (reference sequence). The CDR3 sequence is 16 residues long. Deletions cut 5 bases from V and 1 base from J, with 14 bases between. Written as DNA, the CDR3 is TGTGCCAGCAGCCCGGGCGTGGGAGGAACTAATGAAAAACTGTTTTTT. As protein: CASSPGVGGTNEKLFF.

V usage is TRBV7-8 and J usage is TRBJ2-7; D uncertain. This CDR3 is 14 amino acids long. V was pared by 1 base and J by 2 bases, with 9 bases between. Germline-derived CDR1 and CDR2 are SGHVS and FQNEAQ. Here the CDR3 reads CASSLVGETYEQYF. CDR3 bases: TGTGCCAGCAGCTTAGTTGGGGAAACCTACGAGCAGTACTTC.

This rearrangement joins TRBV5-1 to TRBJ2-1, with TRBD2 matching 10 bases. Germline values: CDR1 SGHRS, CDR2 YFSETQ. Trimming took 3 bases from V and 5 from J; bases not matched to a gene: 5. The CDR3 is made up of 15 amino acids. The CDR3 loop is CASSSPSGGNNEQFF. CDR3 in DNA: TGCGCCAGCAGCTCCCCTAGCGGGGGAAACAATGAGCAGTTCTTC.

As for this clone: A far more abundant clone sits one base away, making this likely a read error. The V and J genes are TRBV20-1 and TRBJ2-5, with 7 bases that match TRBD2. Germline CDR1 and CDR2: DFQATT and SNEGSKA (reference sequence). The CDR3 sequence is 11 residues long. Trimming took 6 bases from V and 4 from J; bases not matched to a gene: 2. The CDR3 loop reads CSAWGGETQYF. Here the CDR3 DNA reads TGCAGTGCCTGGGGGGGAGAGACCCAGTACTTC.

This clone was detected ten times or more. The gene calls are TRBV6-1 and TRBJ2-3; tentatively, D is TRBD1 (5 bases). The CDR3 length is 15 residues. V was trimmed by 0 bases and J by 6 bases, leaving 13 bases between them. Germline values: CDR1 MNHNS, CDR2 SASEGT. CDR3 loop: CASSEAPAGADTQYF. The CDR3 bases are TGTGCCAGCAGTGAAGCCCCCGCTGGGGCGGATACGCAGTATTTT.

The chain couples TRBV29-1 to TRBJ2-7, with 10 bases matching TRBD1. Germline V gene lookup returns CDR1 SQVTM and CDR2 ANQGSEA. Germline trimming cut 7 bases from V and 3 bases from J; bases unmatched to any gene: 3. This CDR3 is built from 12 residues. CDR3 loop: CSAGTGDYEQYF. In DNA form, the CDR3 reads TGCAGCGCCGGGACAGGGGACTACGAGCAGTACTTC.

This sequence joins TRBV10-3 and TRBJ1-4; a weak D match, TRBD1 (6 bases). V was trimmed by 7 bases and J by 3 bases, leaving 12 bases between them. The CDR3 has 14 residues. Germline V gene lookup returns CDR1 ENHRY and CDR2 SYGVKD. CDR3 loop: CAIKAGAPNEKLFF. CDR3 sequence (DNA): TGTGCCATCAAGGCGGGGGCACCTAATGAAAAACTGTTTTTT.

The rearrangement joins TRBV6-6 to TRBJ1-5; TRBD1 might be the D (5 bases). The germline V gene has CDR1 MNHNY and CDR2 SVGAGI (reference sequence). The CDR3 runs 16 residues. Trimming removed 2 bases from V and 0 bases from J, with 11 bases in between. The CDR3 loop is CASSYHYRNSNQPQHF. Written as DNA, the CDR3 is TGTGCCAGCAGTTACCACTACAGGAATAGCAATCAGCCCCAGCATTTT.

This chain joins TRBV4-3 and TRBJ2-1; a weak D match, TRBD2 (6 bases). The germline V gene encodes CDR1 LGHNA and CDR2 YSLEER. The V end lost 3 bases, the J end lost 5 bases, and 8 bases lay between the germline ends. The CDR3 length is 13 residues. Written as DNA, the CDR3 is TGCGCCAGCAGCCAGGAGGGGAACAATGAGCAGTTCTTC. Protein sequence: CASSQEGNNEQFF.

The chain combines TRBV7-9 with TRBJ1-6, with D unresolved. In germline, CDR1 is SEHNR, CDR2 FQNEAQ (reference sequence). The CDR3 totals 12 residues. Trimming took 3 bases from V and 6 from J, leaving 3 bases between them. Here the CDR3 reads CASSFPNSPLHF. The CDR3 bases are TGTGCCAGCAGCTTCCCTAATTCACCCCTCCACTTT.

Here the CDR3 reads CASSPSGGLNQPQHF. The DNA of the CDR3 is TGTGCCAGCAGCCCCTCGGGTGGGCTCAATCAGCCCCAGCATTTT. The gene calls are TRBV5-6 and TRBJ1-5; D is unresolved. From germline, CDR1 is SGHDT and CDR2 YYEEEE. CDR3 length: 15 amino acids. The V end lost 4 bases, the J end lost 3 bases, and 14 bases lay between the germline ends.

The chain recombines TRBV7-9 with TRBJ2-1; D possibly corresponds to TRBD1 (6 bases). CDR1 and CDR2 from the germline V gene are SEHNR and FQNEAQ (reference sequence). V lost 5 bases and J 5 bases, leaving 16 bases between the germline ends. The CDR3 spans 15 residues. DNA of the CDR3: TGTGCCAGCAGCGCCAGGGGTTTCATGGACAATGAGCAGTTCTTC. This codes for CASSARGFMDNEQFF.

This clone was counted between two and nine times. The V gene is TRBV7-2, the J gene TRBJ1-5; D is perhaps TRBD1 (6 bases). Between the trimmed V and J ends, which lost 3 bases and 6 bases, there was a span of 15 bases. Germline CDR1 reads SGHTA; CDR2 reads FQGNSA. This CDR3 contains 15 residues. The CDR3 region is CASSLSGASGQPQHF. The CDR3 DNA reads as TGTGCCAGCAGCTTGTCGGGGGCGTCCGGTCAGCCCCAGCATTTT.

The chain recombines TRBV27 with TRBJ2-1; the D gene could be TRBD1 or TRBD2 (6 bases each). The CDR3 is made up of 15 amino acids. Per germline, CDR1 MNHEY and CDR2 SMNVEV (reference sequence). V lost 3 bases, J lost 0 bases, and 9 bases lay in between. The CDR3 nucleotides read TGTGCCAGCAGTTTGGGGGGCCTCTCCTACAATGAGCAGTTCTTC. Its protein product is CASSLGGLSYNEQFF.

V gene TRBV4-2 combines with J gene TRBJ1-2, with 8 positions matching TRBD1. V dropped 0 bases and J dropped 4; count of bases not matched to a gene: 7. Per germline, CDR1 LGHNA and CDR2 YNFKEQ. The CDR3 spans 16 residues. The CDR3 is CASSQDGQGAAYGYTF. Written as DNA, the CDR3 is TGTGCCAGCAGCCAAGATGGGCAGGGGGCAGCCTATGGCTACACCTTC.

This chain joins TRBV11-3 and TRBJ2-7; 7 nucleotides line up with TRBD1. In germline, CDR1 is SGHNT, CDR2 YENEEA. The CDR3 has 14 amino acids. V was pared by 3 bases and J by 0 bases, with 2 bases of the junction left unmatched. The CDR3 DNA follows: TGTGCCAGCAGCTTCGCAGGGGGCTCCTACGAGCAGTACTTC. Its protein is CASSFAGGSYEQYF.

J is TRBJ2-3 and V is TRBV7-3, with 8 bases that match TRBD2. The germline gives CDR1 SGHTA, CDR2 FQGTGA. The CDR3 runs to 14 residues. Losses at the gene ends were 8 bases for V and 2 bases for J; bases not matched to a gene: 6. For the CDR3, the DNA is TGTGCCAGCGCGCGCGGGGGGAACACAGATACGCAGTATTTT. It codes for CASARGGNTDTQYF.

On this clone: A much larger clonotype is one base distant, so this may be a read error. The J gene is TRBJ2-3, the V gene TRBV28; TRBD2 is a possible D gene (6 bases). This CDR3 region has 13 residues. Deletions cut 6 bases from V and 1 base from J, with 8 bases between. Germline CDR1 and CDR2: MDHEN and SYDVKM. The CDR3 loop reads CASSWGGTDTQYF. Written as DNA, the CDR3 is TGTGCCAGCAGCTGGGGGGGCACAGATACGCAGTATTTT.

The rearrangement uses TRBV27 and TRBJ2-1, with D possibly matching TRBD1 (5 bases). Trimming shortened V by 2 bases and J by 8 bases, and 16 bases separated the two germline ends. The CDR3 length is 15 residues. Germline V gene sequence: CDR1 MNHEY, CDR2 SMNVEV (reference sequence). CDR3 DNA sequence: TGTGCCAGCAGTTTAGGGTCTCCCAGGGCCCATGAGCAGTTCTTC. Its translation: CASSLGSPRAHEQFF.

The J gene is TRBJ2-1, the V gene TRBV5-1, with D possibly matching TRBD2 (7 bases). Germline lookup yields CDR1 SGHRS and CDR2 YFSETQ. This CDR3 region has 16 residues. Deletions cut 4 bases from V and 2 bases from J, with 16 bases between. The CDR3 DNA reads as TGCGCCAGCAGCCCGCGGGGGCGGGGGCCCTACAATGAGCAGTTCTTC. Its translation: CASSPRGRGPYNEQFF.

The chain has TRBV30 and TRBJ1-6, with D unclear. CDR3 length: 13 residues. Trimming pared 2 bases from V and 7 bases from J, leaving 9 bases between. Germline V gives CDR1 GTSNPN, CDR2 SVGIG (reference sequence). Written as DNA, the CDR3 is TGTGCCTGGAGTTCTATTCGGAATTCACCCCTCCACTTT. Translating it yields CAWSSIRNSPLHF. The complete variable domain, with remaining parts taken from reference TRBV30 and TRBJ1-6, reads SQTIHQWPATLVQPVGSPLSLECTVEGTSNPNLYWYRQAAGRGLQLLFYSVGIGQISSEVPQNLSASRPQDRQFILSSKKLLLSDSGFYLCAWSSIRNSPLHFGNGTRLTVT.

This chain links TRBV28 with TRBJ2-5, with D perhaps TRBD1 or TRBD2 (5 bases each). The length of the CDR3 is 13 residues. With 7 bases removed from V and 2 bases from J, the gap between germline ends came to 11 bases. Germline assignment: CDR1 MDHEN and CDR2 SYDVKM. The CDR3 here is CASTPGRQETQYF. The DNA for the CDR3 is TGTGCCAGCACCCCGGGGCGTCAAGAGACCCAGTACTTC.

This rearrangement joins TRBV30 to TRBJ1-1; D remains unclear. The germline CDR1 and CDR2 sequences are GTSNPN and SVGIG (reference sequence). The CDR3 runs 13 residues. V shed 1 base and J shed 8 bases, with 14 bases lying between them. The CDR3 loop reads CAWSGSQEFEAFF. In DNA form, the CDR3 reads TGTGCCTGGAGTGGTAGTCAGGAATTCGAAGCTTTCTTT.